This paragraph reports one T cell receptor beta chain. What it binds is not known. The data were produced by immunoSEQ multiplex PCR, yet TCRdb's version contains in-frame clones alone and is incomplete. The table records about 700,000 clones, 90% to 95% of them present only once. This record belongs to a study of shared clonotypes between healthy human individuals. Overall study results and limits: Lower generation probabilities were found for non-shared clonotypes than for those shared by all four donors.

Positive CCR7 selection of CD45RO-negative cells yielded the naive CD8 cells, and terminally differentiated effector memory CD45RA+ cells were excluded. The CDR3 covers 16 residues. The germline CDR1 and CDR2 sequences are PRHDT and FYEKMQ (reference sequence). V dropped 0 bases and J dropped 0 bases, with 11 bases sitting between them. The source is a man aged 30 to 39 in good health. Material for sequencing was naive CD8+ T cells sorted from blood. The rearrangement links TRBV13 to TRBJ2-5, with no clear D. CDR3 bases: TGTGCCAGCAGCTTAGGCGCTAGTGGATACCAAGAGACCCAGTACTTC. This gives the protein CASSLGASGYQETQYF.